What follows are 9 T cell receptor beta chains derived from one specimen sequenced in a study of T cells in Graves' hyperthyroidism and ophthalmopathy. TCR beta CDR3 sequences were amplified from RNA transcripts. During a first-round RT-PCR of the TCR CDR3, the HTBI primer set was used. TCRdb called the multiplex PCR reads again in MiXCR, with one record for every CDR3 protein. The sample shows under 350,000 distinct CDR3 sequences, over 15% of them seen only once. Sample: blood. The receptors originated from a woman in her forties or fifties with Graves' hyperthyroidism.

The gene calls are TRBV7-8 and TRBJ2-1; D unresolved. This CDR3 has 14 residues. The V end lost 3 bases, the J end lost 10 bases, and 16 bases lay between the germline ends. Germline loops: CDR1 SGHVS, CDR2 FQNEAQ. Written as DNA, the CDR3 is TGTGCCAGCAGCTTTATAGTATCGCCCAGCGAGCAGTTCTTC. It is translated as CASSFIVSPSEQFF. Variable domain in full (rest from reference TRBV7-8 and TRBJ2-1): GAGVSQSPRYKVAKRGQDVALRCDPISGHVSLFWYQQALGQGPEFLTYFQNEAQLDKSGLPSDRFFAERPEGSVSTLKIQRTQQEDSAVYLCASSFIVSPSEQFFGPGTRLTVL.

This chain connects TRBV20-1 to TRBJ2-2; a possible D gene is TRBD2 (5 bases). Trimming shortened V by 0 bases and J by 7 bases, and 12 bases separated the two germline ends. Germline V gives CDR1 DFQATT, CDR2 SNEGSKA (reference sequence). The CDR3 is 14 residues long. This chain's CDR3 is CSARDWQAGGELFF. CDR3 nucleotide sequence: TGCAGTGCTAGAGATTGGCAGGCGGGCGGGGAGCTGTTTTTT.

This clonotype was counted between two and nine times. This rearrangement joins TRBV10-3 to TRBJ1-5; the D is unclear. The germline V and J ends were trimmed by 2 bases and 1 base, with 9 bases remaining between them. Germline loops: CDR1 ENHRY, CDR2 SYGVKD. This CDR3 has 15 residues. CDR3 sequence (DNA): TGTGCCATCAGTGAGGAGCGGGGAAGCAATCAGCCCCAGCATTTT. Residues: CAISEERGSNQPQHF.

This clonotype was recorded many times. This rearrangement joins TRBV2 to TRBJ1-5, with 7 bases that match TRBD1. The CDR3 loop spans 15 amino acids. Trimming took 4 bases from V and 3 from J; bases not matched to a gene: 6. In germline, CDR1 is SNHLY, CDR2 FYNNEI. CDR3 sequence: CASSGRTGYNQPQHF. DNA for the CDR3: TGTGCCAGCAGTGGGCGGACAGGCTACAATCAGCCCCAGCATTTT.

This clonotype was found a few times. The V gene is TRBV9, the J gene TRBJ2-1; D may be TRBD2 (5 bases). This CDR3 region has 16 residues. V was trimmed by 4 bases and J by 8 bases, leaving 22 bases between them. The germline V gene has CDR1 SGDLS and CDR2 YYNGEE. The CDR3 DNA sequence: TGTGCCAGCAGCACTAGAGGGCTAGCCCCCAGCGATGAGCAGTTCTTC. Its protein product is CASSTRGLAPSDEQFF.

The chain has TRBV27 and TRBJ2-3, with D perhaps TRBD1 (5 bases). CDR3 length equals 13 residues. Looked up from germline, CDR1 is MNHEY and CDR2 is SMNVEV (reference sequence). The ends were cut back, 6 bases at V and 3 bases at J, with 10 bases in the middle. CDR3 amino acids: CASSGHETDTQYF. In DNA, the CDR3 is TGTGCCAGCAGCGGACATGAAACAGATACGCAGTATTTT.

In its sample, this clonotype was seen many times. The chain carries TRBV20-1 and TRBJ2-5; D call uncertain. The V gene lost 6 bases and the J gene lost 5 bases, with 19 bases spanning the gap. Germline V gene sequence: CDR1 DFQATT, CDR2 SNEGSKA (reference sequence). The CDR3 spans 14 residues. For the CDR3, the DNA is TGCAGTGCCATCCCGGGTTCTACGGAGGAGACCCAGTACTTC. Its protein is CSAIPGSTEETQYF.

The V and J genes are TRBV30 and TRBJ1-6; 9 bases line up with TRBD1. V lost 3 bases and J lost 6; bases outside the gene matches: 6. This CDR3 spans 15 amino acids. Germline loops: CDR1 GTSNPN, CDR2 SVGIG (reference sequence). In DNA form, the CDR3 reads TGTGCCTGGAGCATCCCGGGACAGGGTAATTCACCCCTCCACTTT. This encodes CAWSIPGQGNSPLHF.

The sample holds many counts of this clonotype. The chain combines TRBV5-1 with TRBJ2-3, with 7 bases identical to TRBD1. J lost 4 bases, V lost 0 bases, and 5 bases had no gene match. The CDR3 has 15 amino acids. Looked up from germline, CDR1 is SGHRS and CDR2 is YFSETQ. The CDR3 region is CASSLEGGIADTQYF. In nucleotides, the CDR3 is TGCGCCAGCAGCTTGGAAGGGGGCATCGCAGATACGCAGTATTTT. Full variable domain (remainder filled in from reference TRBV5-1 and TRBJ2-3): KAGVTQTPRYLIKTRGQQVTLSCSPISGHRSVSWYQQTPGQGLQFLFEYFSETQRNKGNFPGRFSGRQFSNSRSEMNVSTLELGDSALYLCASSLEGGIADTQYFGPGTRLTVL.